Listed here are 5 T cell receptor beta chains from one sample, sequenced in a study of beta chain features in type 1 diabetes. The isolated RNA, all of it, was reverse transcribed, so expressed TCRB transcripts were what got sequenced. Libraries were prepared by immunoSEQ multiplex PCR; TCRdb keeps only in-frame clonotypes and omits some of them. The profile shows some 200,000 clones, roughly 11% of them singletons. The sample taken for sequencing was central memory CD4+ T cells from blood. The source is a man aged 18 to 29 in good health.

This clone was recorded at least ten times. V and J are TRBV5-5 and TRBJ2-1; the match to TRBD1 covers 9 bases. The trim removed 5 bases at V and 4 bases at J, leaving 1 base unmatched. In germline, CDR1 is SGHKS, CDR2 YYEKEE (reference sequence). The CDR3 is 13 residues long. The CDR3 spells CASSGTGYNEQFF. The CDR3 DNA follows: TGTGCCAGCAGTGGGACAGGGTACAATGAGCAGTTCTTC.

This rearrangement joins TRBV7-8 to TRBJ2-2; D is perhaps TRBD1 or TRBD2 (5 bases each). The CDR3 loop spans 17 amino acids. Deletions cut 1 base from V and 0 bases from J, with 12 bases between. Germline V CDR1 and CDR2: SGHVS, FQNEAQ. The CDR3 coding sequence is TGTGCCAGCAGCTTAGGCTGGGACGGCTCGAACACCGGGGAGCTGTTTTTT. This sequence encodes CASSLGWDGSNTGELFF.

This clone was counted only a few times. The CDR3 is CASSLATSGAYEQYF. The DNA of the CDR3 is TGCGCCAGCAGCCTGGCGACTAGCGGAGCTTACGAGCAGTACTTC. The rearrangement links TRBV4-1 to TRBJ2-7; 9 nucleotides match TRBD2. CDR3 length: 15 residues. The V gene end was trimmed by 4 bases and the J gene end by 4 bases; junction bases not matched to a gene: 8. Germline V gives CDR1 MGHRA, CDR2 YSYEKL.

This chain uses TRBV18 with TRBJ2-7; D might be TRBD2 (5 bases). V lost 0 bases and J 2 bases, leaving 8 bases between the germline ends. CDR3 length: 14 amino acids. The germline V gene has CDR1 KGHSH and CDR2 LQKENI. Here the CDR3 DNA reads TGTGCCAGCTCACCACCGGGAGCTACCTACGAGCAGTACTTC. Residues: CASSPPGATYEQYF.

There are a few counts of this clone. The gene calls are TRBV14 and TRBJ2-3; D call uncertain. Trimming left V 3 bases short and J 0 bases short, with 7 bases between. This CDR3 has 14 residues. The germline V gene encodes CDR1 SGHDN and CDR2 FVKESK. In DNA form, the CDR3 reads TGTGCCAGCAGCCAGGGCCTTAGCACAGATACGCAGTATTTT. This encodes CASSQGLSTDTQYF.